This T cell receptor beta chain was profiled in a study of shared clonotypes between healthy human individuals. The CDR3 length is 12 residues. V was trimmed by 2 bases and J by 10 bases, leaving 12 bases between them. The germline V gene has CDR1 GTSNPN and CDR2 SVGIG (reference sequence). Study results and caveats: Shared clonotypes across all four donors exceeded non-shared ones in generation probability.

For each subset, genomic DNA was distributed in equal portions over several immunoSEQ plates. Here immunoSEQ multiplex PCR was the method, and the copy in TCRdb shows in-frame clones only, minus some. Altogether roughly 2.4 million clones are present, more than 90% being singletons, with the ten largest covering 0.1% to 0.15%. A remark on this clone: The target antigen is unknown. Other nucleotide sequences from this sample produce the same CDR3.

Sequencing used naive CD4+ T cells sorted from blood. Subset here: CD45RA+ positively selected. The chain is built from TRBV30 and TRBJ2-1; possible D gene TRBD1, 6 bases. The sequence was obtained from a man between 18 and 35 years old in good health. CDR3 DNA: TGTGCCTGGAGTCGAGGGGGAGACGAGCAGTTCTTC. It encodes CAWSRGGDEQFF.